The source of this TCR beta chain is a study of tumor-infiltrating lymphocytes in primary liver carcinoma. V lost 5 bases, J lost 3 bases, and 14 bases lay in between. Germline loops: CDR1 SGHAT, CDR2 FQNNGV. The length of the CDR3 is 15 residues. Each 20-30 mg portion of unsorted bulk tissue served as the source for co-extraction of RNA and DNA. A primer matching the constant region was used to make TCR beta cDNA from approximately 520 ng of total RNA. Slightly modified ARM-PCR with three nested multiplex PCR rounds yielded TCR beta libraries. It was with TRBV1-TRBV30 forward primers and a C-beta reverse primer that the first two PCR rounds were run, at 10 cycles each. TCRdb analysed the multiplex PCR reads with MiXCR anew, one entry per CDR3 protein. The sample shows 20,000 to 25,000 distinct CDR3 sequences, about 79% of them seen only once.

The TCR sequence derives from a woman in her thirties with primary liver carcinoma and hepatitis B virus infection. This chain uses TRBV11-2 with TRBJ1-5, with D possibly matching TRBD1 (5 bases). The source material was liver tumor tissue from sampling region 1. Subset of the sample: tumor region T1, superior pole. CDR3 sequence reads: CASSPSGVYNQPQHF. Here the CDR3 DNA reads TGTGCCAGCAGCCCCTCGGGGGTCTACAATCAGCCCCAGCATTTT.